This T cell receptor (beta chain) is drawn from a study of response to subunit inactivated influenza vaccine (dated by TCRdb to the late 2010s). In terms of the full investigation: The study used deep quantitative T cell receptor repertoire profiling to track responses to a trivalent subunit inactivated influenza vaccine.

As for this clonotype: Its antigen is not yet known. Per-base qualities were not stored, and no clone one base away is much larger.

The V end gives up 6 bases and the J end 5 bases, leaving 16 bases in the junction not matched to a gene. The germline V gene (reference sequence) yields LNHNV for CDR1 and YYDKDF for CDR2. The CDR3 runs 16 residues from the cysteine to the phenylalanine. This entry keeps only the CDR3 DNA: 48 bases, framed from base 1. Here is what the overall study found, with its caveats: The authors suggested that each seasonal influenza vaccination may recruit only a limited number of new T cells.

Library creation used RT-PCR. The sample was run on an Illumina HiSeq 2500. TCRdb trimmed the raw reads at Q25, called clones with MiXCR and kept productive beta chains. Duplicate CDR3 protein sequences are folded into a single record with the most common DNA and genes. This sample lists roughly 290,000 distinct CDR3 sequences; 20% to 25% were detected once. Of the sample, more than 8.5% is held by the ten largest clones. Rearrangement joined TRBV15 to TRBJ2-7; 7 nucleotides in the junction match TRBD1. The specimen was PBMCs from blood, collected less than 22 months after vaccination. The sequence was obtained from a man aged 50 to 69 who received an inactivated influenza vaccine. Donor details come from another sample of the same person, matched by shared clones. Here is the DNA: TGTGCCACCAGTACAAACCTGGGACAGCAATTCGACGAGCAGTACTTC. Translation gives CATSTNLGQQFDEQYF.